One T cell receptor beta chain is described in this entry. Per the original data handling: The detection floor for productive clonotype frequency was 2.59 x 10-5. Assay: immunoSEQ multiplex PCR; the TCRdb copy retains only in-frame clones and omits some. Clone size and V and J calls were adopted from that table, with D and trimming inferred from the DNA. The table shows around 32,000 clones, with about 81% occurring only once. V lost 2 bases and J 3 bases, leaving 14 bases between the germline ends. Germline V CDR1 and CDR2: MNHNS, SASEGT. This CDR3 is 15 amino acids long. This sample is part of a study of STAT5B mutations in CD4+ large granular lymphocyte leukemia.

This receptor was identified in a human donor in good health. Sequencing was performed on CD4+ T cells from blood buffy coats. J is TRBJ2-7 and V is TRBV6-1, with D maybe TRBD2 (6 bases). CDR3 residues: CASSEWGEAHYEQYF. The CDR3 nucleotides read TGTGCCAGCAGTGAATGGGGGGAAGCTCACTACGAGCAGTACTTC.